This T cell receptor (beta chain) was observed in a study of cytomegalovirus exposure and HLA in healthy donors. PCR amplification relied on 60 Vbeta primers (plus 13 Jbeta primers). Only in-frame clones appear in the TCRdb table, and some are missing; sequencing was by immunoSEQ multiplex PCR. Of 150,000 to 200,000 clones detected, about 74% appear once; the ten largest clones hold approximately 3%. Only a few counts were recorded for this clone. What it binds is not known. This CDR3 has 13 residues. V was clipped by 11 bases and J by 2 bases, with 16 bases between them. The germline gives CDR1 ENHRY, CDR2 SYGVKD. Study-level findings and limits: Later analysis suggested links between common viral pathogens and several top significant clusters.

Input material: PBMCs. The chain joins TRBV10-3 to TRBJ2-7; D might be TRBD1 (6 bases). The sequence came from a male donor in good health and CMV-seronegative. CDR3 in DNA: TGTGCCGCCGGAGAACAGGGTGCCTACGAGCAGTACTTC. It encodes CAAGEQGAYEQYF.